This T cell receptor beta chain appears in the sequencing data of a study of blood T cell repertoires in COVID-19. Study context: T cells, B-cell-depleted T cells, or PBMCs supplied cDNA or gDNA.

Participant-given clinical history determined each cohort assignment. Those designated as exposed participants met a COVID-19 case within 2 weeks before study entry. Original processing methods: Estimated nucleated cell counts came from reference gene primer amplification. Generated by immunoSEQ multiplex PCR, the TCRdb table keeps only in-frame clones and is missing some. That table furnishes V, J and clone size, whereas the DNA furnished D and trimming. The repertoire has 110,000 to 150,000 clones, approximately 84% of them found once; the top ten carry approximately 1.8%. Concerning this clone itself: Other DNA sequences in the same sample also yield this CDR3.

Germline loops: CDR1 LNHDA, CDR2 SQIVND (reference sequence). Trimming took off 6 bases at V and 0 bases at J, with 12 bases between the two ends. The CDR3 is 15 residues long. The origin of this receptor is a woman aged 18-29 years who had been exposed to COVID-19. The sequenced sample consisted of PBMCs or T cells enriched from blood (not recorded which). V is TRBV19 and J is TRBJ1-5, with no clear D. In DNA, the CDR3 is TGTGCCAGTAGCCCACGAGTCTATAGCAATCAGCCCCAGCATTTT. Amino acid sequence: CASSPRVYSNQPQHF.